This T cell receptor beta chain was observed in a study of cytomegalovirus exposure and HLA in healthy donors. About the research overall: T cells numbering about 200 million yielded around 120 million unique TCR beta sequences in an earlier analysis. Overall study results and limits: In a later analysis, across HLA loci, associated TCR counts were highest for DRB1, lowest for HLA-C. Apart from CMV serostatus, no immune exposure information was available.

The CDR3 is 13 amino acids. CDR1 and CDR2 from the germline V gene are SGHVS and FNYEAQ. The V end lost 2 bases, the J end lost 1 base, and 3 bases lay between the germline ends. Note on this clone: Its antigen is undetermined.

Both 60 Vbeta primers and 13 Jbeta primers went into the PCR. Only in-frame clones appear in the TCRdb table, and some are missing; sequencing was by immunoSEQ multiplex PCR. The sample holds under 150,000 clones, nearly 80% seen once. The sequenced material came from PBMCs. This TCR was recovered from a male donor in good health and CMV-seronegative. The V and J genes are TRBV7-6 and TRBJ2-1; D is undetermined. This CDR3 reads CASSLSSYNEQFF. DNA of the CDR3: TGTGCCAGCAGCTTATCATCCTACAATGAGCAGTTCTTC.